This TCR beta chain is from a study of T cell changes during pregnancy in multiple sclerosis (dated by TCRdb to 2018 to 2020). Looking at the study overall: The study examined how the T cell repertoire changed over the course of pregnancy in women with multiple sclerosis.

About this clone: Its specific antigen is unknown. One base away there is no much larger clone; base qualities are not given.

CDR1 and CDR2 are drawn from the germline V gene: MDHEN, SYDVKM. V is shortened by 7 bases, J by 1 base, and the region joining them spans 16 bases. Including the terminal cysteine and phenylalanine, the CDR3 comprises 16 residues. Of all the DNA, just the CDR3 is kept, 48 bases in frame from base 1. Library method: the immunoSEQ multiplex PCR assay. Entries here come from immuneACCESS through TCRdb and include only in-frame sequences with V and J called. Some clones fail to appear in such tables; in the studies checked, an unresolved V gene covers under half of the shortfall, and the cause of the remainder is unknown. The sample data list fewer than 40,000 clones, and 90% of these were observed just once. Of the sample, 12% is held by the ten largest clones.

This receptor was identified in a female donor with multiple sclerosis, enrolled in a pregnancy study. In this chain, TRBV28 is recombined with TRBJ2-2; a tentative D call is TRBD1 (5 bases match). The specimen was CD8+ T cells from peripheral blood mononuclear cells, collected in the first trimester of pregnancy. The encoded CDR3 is CASTLEGRVNTGELFF. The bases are TGTGCCAGCACCCTGGAAGGCAGGGTGAACACCGGGGAGCTGTTTTTT.